The present entry profiles one TCR beta chain with its context. Its antigen remains unidentified. This record belongs to a study of T cell responses to AZD1222 COVID-19 vaccine. Findings and limits, study-wide: Among the donors, most were white British and more were female, and clonal diversity was possibly underestimated. Just 5 to 7 AZD1222 recipients were seropositive at baseline. Reportedly, nearly half of unique spike TCRs recognized epitopes outside B.1.351/B.1.1.7 mutations. Without day 14 samples, only post-peak T cell repertoires were studied.

CDR3 size: 17 residues. The germline V gene has CDR1 SGHVS and CDR2 FQNEAQ. Trimming shortened V by 4 bases and J by 3 bases, and 21 bases separated the two germline ends. Method: immunoSEQ multiplex PCR; TCRdb's copy keeps in-frame clones and lacks some. The sample comprises approximately 99,000 clones, more than 70% of which are singletons, and around 3.3% rests with the top ten. This sequence joins TRBV7-8 and TRBJ1-2; D might be TRBD1 (6 bases). The receptor comes from an adult in good health. Specimen: peripheral blood, collected on day 0 of MenACWY control vaccination. The CDR3 DNA reads TGTGCCAGCAGCTCCAGAGGGGGGCGCATTTCGGACTATGGCTACACCTTC. Amino acid sequence: CASSSRGGRISDYGYTF.